Below, one T cell receptor beta chain is given with its context. The data were taken from a study of cytomegalovirus exposure and HLA in healthy donors. A multiplex PCR was run with 60 Vbeta primers and 13 Jbeta primers. The repertoire was sequenced with immunoSEQ multiplex PCR; TCRdb's copy has only in-frame clones and lacks some. The sample yields 140,000 or so clones, around 80% seen once. The sample was PBMCs. This sequence originates from a female donor in good health and CMV-seronegative.

CDR3 bases: TGTGCCAGCAGTCCACCCCCAGGGGGCTCCTACAATGAGCAGTTCTTC. Translating it yields CASSPPPGGSYNEQFF. V and J are TRBV28 and TRBJ2-1; TRBD1 aligns across 7 bases. J gave up 0 bases and V 5 bases, and 7 bases lay outside the gene matches. This CDR3 spans 16 amino acids. Germline V gene sequence: CDR1 MDHEN, CDR2 SYDVKM.